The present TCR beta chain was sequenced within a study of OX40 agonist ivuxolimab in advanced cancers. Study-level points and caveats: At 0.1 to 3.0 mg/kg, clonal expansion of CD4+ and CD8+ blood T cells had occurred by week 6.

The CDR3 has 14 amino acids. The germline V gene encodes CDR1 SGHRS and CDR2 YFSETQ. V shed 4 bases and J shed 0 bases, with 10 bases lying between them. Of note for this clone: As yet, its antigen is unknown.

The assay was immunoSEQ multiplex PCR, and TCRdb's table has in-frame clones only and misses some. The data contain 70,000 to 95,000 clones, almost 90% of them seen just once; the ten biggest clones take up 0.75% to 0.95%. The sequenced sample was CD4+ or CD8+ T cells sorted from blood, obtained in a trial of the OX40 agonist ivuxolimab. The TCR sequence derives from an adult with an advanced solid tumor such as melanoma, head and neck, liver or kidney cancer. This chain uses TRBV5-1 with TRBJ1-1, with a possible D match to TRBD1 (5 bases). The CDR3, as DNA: TGCGCCAGCAGCATTACAGGTATGAACACTGAAGCTTTCTTT. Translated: CASSITGMNTEAFF.